The next 15 T cell receptor beta chains were all read from a single sample in a study of cytomegalovirus exposure and HLA in healthy donors. 13 Jbeta primers and 60 Vbeta primers were used for the PCR. TCRdb's table, derived via immunoSEQ multiplex PCR, lists solely in-frame clones and lacks some. Among 100,000 to 150,000 clones, about 8.5% were seen once, and the ten largest hold around 5.5%. The sequenced sample consisted of PBMCs. The source of these receptors is a man aged 40-50 years in good health and CMV-seronegative.

The chain recombines TRBV19 with TRBJ2-1; 10 bases match TRBD2. The CDR3 consists of 17 residues. Trimming at V came to 1 base and at J to 4 bases, leaving 7 bases not matched to a gene. Germline CDR1 and CDR2: LNHDA and SQIVND (reference sequence). CDR3 nucleotides: TGTGCCAGTAGTATAGGTTCGGCTAGCGGGGGTTACAATGAGCAGTTCTTC. Encoded protein: CASSIGSASGGYNEQFF.

On this clone itself: Other DNA sequences in the sample encode the same CDR3. The chain links TRBV5-4 to TRBJ2-7; 8 nucleotides agree with TRBD1. This CDR3 has 13 residues. The germline gives CDR1 SGHNT, CDR2 YYREEE (reference sequence). V lost 0 bases to trimming and J lost 5 bases; unmatched junction nucleotides: 1. For the CDR3, the DNA is TGTGCCAGCAGCTTGGCAGGGGGCGACGAGCAGTACTTC. Translated, it gives CASSLAGGDEQYF.

The chain joins TRBV10-3 to TRBJ2-1; D is perhaps TRBD1 (6 bases). There are 12 residues in the CDR3. Per the germline V gene, CDR1 is ENHRY and CDR2 is SYGVKD. Trimming shortened V by 6 bases and J by 5 bases, and 8 bases separated the two germline ends. The CDR3 sequence: CAIRGANNEQFF. CDR3 coding DNA: TGTGCCATCAGGGGGGCAAACAATGAGCAGTTCTTC.

This clone was seen more than once but under ten times. The genes are TRBV6-6 and TRBJ1-3; possible D gene TRBD1, 5 bases. Trimming removed 6 bases from V and 8 bases from J, with 20 bases in between. Germline CDR1 is MNHNY and CDR2 is SVGAGI (reference sequence). The CDR3 is 15 residues long. CDR3 bases: TGTGCCAGCAGCCCACGAGTCGGGGGAGAGGACACCATATATTTT. This encodes CASSPRVGGEDTIYF.

This clone was detected only a few times. This sequence joins TRBV6-5 and TRBJ2-7; 10 bases align to TRBD1. Germline-derived CDR1 and CDR2 are MNHEY and SVGAGI. The CDR3 sequence is 13 residues long. V gave up 6 bases and J gave up 7 bases; unmatched junction bases: 6. Here the CDR3 reads CASSRQGASEQYF. The CDR3 bases are TGTGCCAGCAGCCGACAGGGGGCTAGTGAGCAGTACTTC.

The chain combines TRBV7-3 with TRBJ1-5; D not resolved. V lost 4 bases to trimming and J lost 0 bases, with 19 bases between them. Germline CDR1 reads SGHTA; CDR2 reads FQGTGA. The CDR3 runs to 18 residues. CDR3 sequence (DNA): TGTGCCAGCAGCTCCCGACCGGGAGACCTCAATAGCAATCAGCCCCAGCATTTT. Its protein is CASSSRPGDLNSNQPQHF. Drawing the rest from reference TRBV7-3 and TRBJ1-5, the complete variable domain is GAGVSQTPSNKVTEKGKYVELRCDPISGHTALYWYRQSLGQGPEFLIYFQGTGAADDSGLPNDRFFAVRPEGSVSTLKIQRTERGDSAVYLCASSSRPGDLNSNQPQHFGDGTRLSIL.

This clone was observed a handful of times. One end of the junction varies from germline; a read error may be responsible. The chain combines TRBV6-6 with TRBJ1-1; D may be TRBD1 (6 bases). Germline CDR1 is MNHNY and CDR2 is SVGAGI (reference sequence). The CDR3 has 13 amino acids. The CDR3 region is CASTEGGNPEAFF. CDR3 bases: TGTGCCAGCACCGAGGGGGGGAACCCTGAAGCTTTCTTT.

The V and J genes are TRBV6-5 and TRBJ1-6; tentatively, D is TRBD1 (6 bases). Trimming took 6 bases from V and 1 from J, leaving 10 bases between them. Germline loops: CDR1 MNHEY, CDR2 SVGAGI. The length of the CDR3 is 15 residues. Written as DNA, the CDR3 is TGTGCCAGCAGATCGGGACAATCCTATAATTCACCCCTCCACTTT. Translating it yields CASRSGQSYNSPLHF.

The chain combines TRBV4-1 with TRBJ2-2; D unresolved. The germline gives CDR1 MGHRA, CDR2 YSYEKL. The CDR3 extends over 13 amino acids. Trimming shortened V by 3 bases and J by 2 bases, and 4 bases separated the two germline ends. CDR3 DNA: TGCGCCAGCAGCCATAGCAACACCGGGGAGCTGTTTTTT. Its protein is CASSHSNTGELFF.

V and J are TRBV28 and TRBJ1-5; D gene unclear. CDR1 and CDR2 from the germline V gene are MDHEN and SYDVKM. The CDR3 runs to 13 residues. V was pared by 3 bases and J by 2 bases, with 5 bases between. CDR3 loop: CASSLLGNQPQHF. CDR3 in DNA: TGTGCCAGCAGTTTGTTAGGCAATCAGCCCCAGCATTTT.

This clone was seen many times. The V gene is TRBV11-2, the J gene TRBJ2-7, with 8 positions matching TRBD2. CDR3 size: 17 residues. The V segment lost 3 bases and the J segment 3 bases; nucleotides outside the gene matches: 13. Germline CDR1 and CDR2: SGHAT and FQNNGV. The DNA of the CDR3 is TGTGCCAGCAGCTTCGGGGGCGGGGGGCTTAGGGACTACGAGCAGTACTTC. Translating it yields CASSFGGGGLRDYEQYF. The variable domain in full, completed from reference TRBV11-2 and TRBJ2-7, reads EAGVAQSPRYKIIEKRQSVAFWCNPISGHATLYWYQQILGQGPKLLIQFQNNGVVDDSQLPKDRFSAERLKGVDSTLKIQPAKLEDSAVYLCASSFGGGGLRDYEQYFGPGTRLTVT.

This chain joins TRBV6-6 and TRBJ1-5, with D possibly TRBD1 on 6 matching bases. The CDR3 consists of 14 residues. The germline V gene has CDR1 MNHNY and CDR2 SVGAGI (reference sequence). V shed 6 bases and J shed 1 base, with 10 bases lying between them. Here the CDR3 reads CASSSGVSNQPQHF. CDR3 nucleotide sequence: TGTGCCAGCAGCTCAGGGGTGAGCAATCAGCCCCAGCATTTT.

The sample holds a few counts of this clone. This CDR3 is CASSSTGFWQPQHF. CDR3 DNA: TGTGCCAGCAGTTCGACAGGGTTTTGGCAGCCCCAGCATTTT. V is TRBV6-6 and J is TRBJ1-5; 7 positions agree with TRBD1. This CDR3 has 14 amino acids. The V and J ends lost 4 bases and 7 bases, in that order; junction bases with no gene match: 7. Germline lookup yields CDR1 MNHNY and CDR2 SVGAGI (reference sequence).

This clone was seen a handful of times. The chain employs TRBV6-6 and TRBJ2-1, with 10 positions matching TRBD2. Germline CDR1 reads MNHNY; CDR2 reads SVGAGI (reference sequence). V shed 4 bases and J 9 bases; nucleotides not matched to a gene: 9. The CDR3 is made up of 15 amino acids. The CDR3 DNA is TGTGCCAGCAGTTCCGTCAGCGGGGGGGCCGGTGAGCAGTTCTTC. Translating it yields CASSSVSGGAGEQFF.

This clone occurred a few times. V gene TRBV2 combines with J gene TRBJ2-7, with TRBD2 identical over 9 bases. There are 18 residues in the CDR3. After removal of 6 bases from V and 2 bases from J, the junction contained 17 bases not matched to a gene. Germline-derived CDR1 and CDR2 are SNHLY and FYNNEI. As DNA, the CDR3 is TGTGCCAGCAGCCTATCGCGGGGGGGTTCGTATCACGCCTACGAGCAGTACTTC. Protein: CASSLSRGGSYHAYEQYF.